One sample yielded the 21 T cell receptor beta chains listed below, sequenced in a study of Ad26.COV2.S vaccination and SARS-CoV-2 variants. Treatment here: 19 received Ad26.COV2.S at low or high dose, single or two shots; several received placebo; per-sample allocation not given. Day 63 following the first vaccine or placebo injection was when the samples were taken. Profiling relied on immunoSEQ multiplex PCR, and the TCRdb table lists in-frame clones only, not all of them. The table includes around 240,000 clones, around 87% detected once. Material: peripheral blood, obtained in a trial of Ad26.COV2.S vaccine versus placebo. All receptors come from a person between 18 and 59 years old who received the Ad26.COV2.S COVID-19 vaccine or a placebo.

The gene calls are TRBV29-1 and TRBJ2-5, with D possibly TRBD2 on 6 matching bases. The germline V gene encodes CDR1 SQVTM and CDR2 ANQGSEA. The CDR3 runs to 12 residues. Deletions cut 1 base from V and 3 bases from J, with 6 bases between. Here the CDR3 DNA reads TGCAGCGTTGAAGGGGGGGAAGAGACCCAGTACTTC. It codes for CSVEGGEETQYF.

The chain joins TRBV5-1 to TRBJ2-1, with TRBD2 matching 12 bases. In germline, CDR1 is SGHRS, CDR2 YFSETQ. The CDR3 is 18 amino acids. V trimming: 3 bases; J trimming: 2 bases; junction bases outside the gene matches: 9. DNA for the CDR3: TGCGCCAGCAGCTCCCCGACTAGCGGGAGTACTACCTACAATGAGCAGTTCTTC. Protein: CASSSPTSGSTTYNEQFF. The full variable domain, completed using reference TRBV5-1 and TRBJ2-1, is KAGVTQTPRYLIKTRGQQVTLSCSPISGHRSVSWYQQTPGQGLQFLFEYFSETQRNKGNFPGRFSGRQFSNSRSEMNVSTLELGDSALYLCASSSPTSGSTTYNEQFFGPGTRLTVL.

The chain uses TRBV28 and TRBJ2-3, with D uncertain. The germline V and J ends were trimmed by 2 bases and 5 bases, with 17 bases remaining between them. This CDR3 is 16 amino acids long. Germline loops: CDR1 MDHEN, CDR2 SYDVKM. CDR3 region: CASSLERLTWGDTQYF. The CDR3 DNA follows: TGTGCCAGCAGTTTAGAGCGCCTCACATGGGGAGATACGCAGTATTTT.

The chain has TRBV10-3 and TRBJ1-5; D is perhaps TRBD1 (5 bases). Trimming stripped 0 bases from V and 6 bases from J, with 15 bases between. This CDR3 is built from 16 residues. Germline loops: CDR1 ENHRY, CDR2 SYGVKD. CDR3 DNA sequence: TGTGCCATCAGTGAGTCGGGGGGGGAAAGAGGTCAGCCCCAGCATTTT. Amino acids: CAISESGGERGQPQHF.

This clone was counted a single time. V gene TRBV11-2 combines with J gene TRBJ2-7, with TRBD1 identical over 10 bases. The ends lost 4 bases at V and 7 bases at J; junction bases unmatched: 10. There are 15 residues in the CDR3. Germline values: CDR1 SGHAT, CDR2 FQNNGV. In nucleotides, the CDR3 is TGTGCCAGCAGCTCCCAGGGACAGGGGACAGGGGAGCAGTACTTC. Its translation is CASSSQGQGTGEQYF.

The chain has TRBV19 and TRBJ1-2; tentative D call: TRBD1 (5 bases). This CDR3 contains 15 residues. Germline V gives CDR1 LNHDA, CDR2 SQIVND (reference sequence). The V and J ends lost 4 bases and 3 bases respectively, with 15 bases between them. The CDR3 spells CASSTGPPRDYGYTF. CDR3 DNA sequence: TGTGCCAGTAGTACGGGACCCCCTCGGGACTATGGCTACACCTTC. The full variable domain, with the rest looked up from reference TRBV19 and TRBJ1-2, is DGGITQSPKYLFRKEGQNVTLSCEQNLNHDAMYWYRQDPGQGLRLIYYSQIVNDFQKGDIAEGYSVSREKKESFPLTVTSAQKNPTAFYLCASSTGPPRDYGYTFGSGTRLTVV.

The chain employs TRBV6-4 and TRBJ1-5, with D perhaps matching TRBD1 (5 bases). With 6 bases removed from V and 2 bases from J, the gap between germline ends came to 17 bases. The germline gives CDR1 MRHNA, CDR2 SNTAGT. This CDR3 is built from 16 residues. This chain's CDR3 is CASRGTWDSRNQPQHF. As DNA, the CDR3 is TGTGCCAGCAGGGGAACCTGGGACTCCCGCAATCAGCCCCAGCATTTT.

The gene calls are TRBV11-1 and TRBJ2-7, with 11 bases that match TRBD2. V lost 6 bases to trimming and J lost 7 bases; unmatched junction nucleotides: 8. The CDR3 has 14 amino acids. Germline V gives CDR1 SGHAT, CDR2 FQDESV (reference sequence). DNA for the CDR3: TGTGCCAGCAGGGTTAGCGGGGGGGCCGGAGAGCAGTACTTC. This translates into CASRVSGGAGEQYF.

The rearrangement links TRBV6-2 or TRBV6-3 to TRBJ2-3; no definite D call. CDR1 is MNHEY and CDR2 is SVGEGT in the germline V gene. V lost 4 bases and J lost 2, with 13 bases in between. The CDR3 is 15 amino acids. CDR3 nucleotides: TGTGCCAGCAGTTCCTTCGCGGAACCCACAGATACGCAGTATTTT. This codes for CASSSFAEPTDTQYF.

CDR3 sequence: CSAAGGPSYEQYF. The CDR3 nucleotides read TGCAGCGCCGCCGGGGGGCCCTCCTACGAGCAGTACTTC. The V call is TRBV29-1, the J call TRBJ2-7; D may be TRBD2 (7 bases). Germline V gene lookup returns CDR1 SQVTM and CDR2 ANQGSEA. The length of the CDR3 is 13 residues. With 7 bases removed from V and 0 bases from J, the gap between germline ends came to 13 bases.

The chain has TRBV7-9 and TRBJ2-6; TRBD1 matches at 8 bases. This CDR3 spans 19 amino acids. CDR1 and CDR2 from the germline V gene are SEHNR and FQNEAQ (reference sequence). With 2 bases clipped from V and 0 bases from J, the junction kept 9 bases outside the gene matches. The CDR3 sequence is CASSLNPTGAHSGANVLTF. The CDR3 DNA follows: TGTGCCAGCAGCTTAAACCCGACAGGGGCACACTCTGGGGCCAACGTCCTGACTTTC.

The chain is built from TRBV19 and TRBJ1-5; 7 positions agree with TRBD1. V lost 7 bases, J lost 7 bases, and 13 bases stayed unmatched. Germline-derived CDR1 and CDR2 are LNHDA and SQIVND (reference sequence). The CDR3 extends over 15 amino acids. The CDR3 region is CASTHSPGGRQPQHF. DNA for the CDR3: TGTGCCAGTACACATTCCCCAGGGGGGAGGCAGCCCCAGCATTTT. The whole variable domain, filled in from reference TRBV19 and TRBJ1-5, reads DGGITQSPKYLFRKEGQNVTLSCEQNLNHDAMYWYRQDPGQGLRLIYYSQIVNDFQKGDIAEGYSVSREKKESFPLTVTSAQKNPTAFYLCASTHSPGGRQPQHFGDGTRLSIL.

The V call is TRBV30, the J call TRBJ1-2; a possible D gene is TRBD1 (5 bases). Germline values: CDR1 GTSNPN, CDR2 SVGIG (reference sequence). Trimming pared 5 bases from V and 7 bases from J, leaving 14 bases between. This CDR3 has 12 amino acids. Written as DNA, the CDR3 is TGTGCCTGGGCCCAGGGTAGGGGTGGCTACACCTTC. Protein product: CAWAQGRGGYTF.

In DNA form, the CDR3 reads TGTGCCAGCAGTTTCCTCAGGGCCCAGGGACGGGCCGGGGAGCTGTTTTTT. It specifies CASSFLRAQGRAGELFF. The chain combines TRBV28 with TRBJ2-2, with D perhaps TRBD1 or TRBD2 (5 bases each). From germline, CDR1 is MDHEN and CDR2 SYDVKM. CDR3 length: 17 amino acids. V lost 3 bases to trimming and J lost 6 bases, with 20 bases between them. The variable domain in full, with the rest retrieved from reference TRBV28 and TRBJ2-2, is DVKVTQSSRYLVKRTGEKVFLECVQDMDHENMFWYRQDPGLGLRLIYFSYDVKMKEKGDIPEGYSVSREKKERFSLILESASTNQTSMYLCASSFLRAQGRAGELFFGEGSRLTVL.

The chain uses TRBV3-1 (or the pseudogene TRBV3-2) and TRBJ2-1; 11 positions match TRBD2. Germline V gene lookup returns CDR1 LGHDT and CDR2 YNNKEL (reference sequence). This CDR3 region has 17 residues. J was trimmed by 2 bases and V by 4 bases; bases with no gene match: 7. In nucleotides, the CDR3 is TGTGCCAGCAGCCCAGGGACTAGCGGAGGAACCTACAATGAGCAGTTCTTC. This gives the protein CASSPGTSGGTYNEQFF.

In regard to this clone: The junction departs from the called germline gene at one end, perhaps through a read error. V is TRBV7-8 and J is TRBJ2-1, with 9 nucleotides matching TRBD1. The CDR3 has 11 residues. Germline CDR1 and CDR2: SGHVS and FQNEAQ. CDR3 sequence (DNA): TGTGCCAGCAGCCCCCGGGACAGGGAGGTCTTC. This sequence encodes CASSPRDREVF.

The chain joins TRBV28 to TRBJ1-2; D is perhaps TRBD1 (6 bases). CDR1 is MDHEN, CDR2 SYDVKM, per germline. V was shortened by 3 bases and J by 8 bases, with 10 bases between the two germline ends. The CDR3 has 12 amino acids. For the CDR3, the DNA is TGTGCCAGCAGTTTCCGAGGGGGGGGCTACACCTTC. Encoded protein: CASSFRGGGYTF.

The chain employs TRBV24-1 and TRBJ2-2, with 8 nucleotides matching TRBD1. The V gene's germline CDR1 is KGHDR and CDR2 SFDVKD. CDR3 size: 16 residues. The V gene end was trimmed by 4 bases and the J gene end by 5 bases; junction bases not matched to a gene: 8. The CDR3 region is CATSDIGQGSTGELFF. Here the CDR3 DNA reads TGTGCCACCAGTGACATAGGACAGGGAAGTACCGGGGAGCTGTTTTTT.

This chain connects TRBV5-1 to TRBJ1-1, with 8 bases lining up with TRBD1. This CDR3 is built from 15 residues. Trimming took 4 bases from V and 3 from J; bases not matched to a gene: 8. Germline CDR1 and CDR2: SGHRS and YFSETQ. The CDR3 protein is CASSLRQGPDTEAFF. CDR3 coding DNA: TGCGCCAGCAGCCTCAGACAGGGGCCCGACACTGAAGCTTTCTTT.

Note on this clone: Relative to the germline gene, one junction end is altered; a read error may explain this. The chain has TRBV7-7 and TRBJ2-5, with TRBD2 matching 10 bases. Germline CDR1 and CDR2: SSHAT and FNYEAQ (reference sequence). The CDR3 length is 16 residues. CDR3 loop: CASSLAPSGSGETQYF. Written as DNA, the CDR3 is TGTGCTAGCAGCTTAGCGCCTAGCGGGAGTGGGGAGACCCAGTACTTC.

The chain's CDR3 is CAISERTPTEAFF. CDR3 nucleotide sequence: TGTGCCATCAGTGAACGGACTCCCACTGAAGCTTTCTTT. V is TRBV10-3 and J is TRBJ1-1; D is unresolved. The CDR3 covers 13 residues. Trimming removed 3 bases from V and 4 bases from J, with 9 bases in between. From germline, CDR1 is ENHRY and CDR2 SYGVKD.